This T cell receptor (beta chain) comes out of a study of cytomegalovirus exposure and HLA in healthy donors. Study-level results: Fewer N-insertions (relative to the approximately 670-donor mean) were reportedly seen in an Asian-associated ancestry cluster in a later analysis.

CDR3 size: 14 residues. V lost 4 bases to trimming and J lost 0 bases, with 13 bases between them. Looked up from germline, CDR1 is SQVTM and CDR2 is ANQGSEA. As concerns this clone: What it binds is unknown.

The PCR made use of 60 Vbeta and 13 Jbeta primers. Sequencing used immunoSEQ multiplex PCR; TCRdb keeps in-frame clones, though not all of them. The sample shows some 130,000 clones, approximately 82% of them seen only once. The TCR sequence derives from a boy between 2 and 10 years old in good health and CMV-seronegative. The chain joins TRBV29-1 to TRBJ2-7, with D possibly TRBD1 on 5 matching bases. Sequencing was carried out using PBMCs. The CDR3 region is CSVAGRASSYEQYF. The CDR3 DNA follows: TGCAGCGTTGCTGGCAGGGCGAGCTCCTACGAGCAGTACTTC.